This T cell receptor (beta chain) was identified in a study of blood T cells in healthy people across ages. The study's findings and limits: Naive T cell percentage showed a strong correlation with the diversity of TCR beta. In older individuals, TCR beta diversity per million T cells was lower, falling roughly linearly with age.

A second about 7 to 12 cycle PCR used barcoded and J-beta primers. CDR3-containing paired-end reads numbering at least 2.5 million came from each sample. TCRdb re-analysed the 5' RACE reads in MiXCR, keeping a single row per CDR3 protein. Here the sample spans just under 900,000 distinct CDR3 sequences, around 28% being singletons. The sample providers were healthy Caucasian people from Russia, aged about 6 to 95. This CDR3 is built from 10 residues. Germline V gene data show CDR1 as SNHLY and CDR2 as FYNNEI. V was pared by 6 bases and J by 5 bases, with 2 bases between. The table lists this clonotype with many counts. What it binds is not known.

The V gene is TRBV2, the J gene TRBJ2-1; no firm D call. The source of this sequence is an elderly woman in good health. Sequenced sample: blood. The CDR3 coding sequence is TGTGCCAGCAGCGACAATGAGCAGTTCTTC. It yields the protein CASSDNEQFF.